The source of this T cell receptor (beta chain) is a study of identifying expanded T cells in peripheral blood. Only in-frame clones appear in the TCRdb table, and some are missing; sequencing was by immunoSEQ multiplex PCR. Counted here are about 100,000 clones, 75% to 90% occurring once; the ten biggest clones make up 5.5%. Germline loops: CDR1 LNHNV, CDR2 YYDKDF (reference sequence). The CDR3 covers 15 residues. Deletions cut 0 bases from V and 4 bases from J, with 11 bases between. Note on this clone: No antigen is known for it.

No infections or other immune events were documented during collection. Findings and caveats of the study: Across healthy donors, higher total template counts meant significantly greater approximately two-week count variance. Differentially abundant clones: around 1.2 between replicates, 16.4 at around 2 weeks, around 20 at four.

Sequences were obtained from blood. The chain carries TRBV15 and TRBJ2-3; maybe TRBD2 (5 bases). The sequence was collected from a person aged 18 to 75 in good health. The CDR3 protein is CATSRDHGDPDTQYF. In DNA, the CDR3 is TGTGCCACCAGCAGAGATCACGGGGATCCAGATACGCAGTATTTT.